Presented here are 22 T cell receptor beta chains from one specimen sequenced in a study of cytomegalovirus exposure and HLA in healthy donors. In the PCR, 60 Vbeta and 13 Jbeta primers were used. Assay: immunoSEQ multiplex PCR; the TCRdb copy retains only in-frame clones and omits some. This sample has approximately 250,000 clones; around 80% occur once, and the top ten carry under 0.6%. Material for sequencing was PBMCs. The source of these receptors is a boy between 10 and 17 years old in good health and CMV-seronegative.

This chain uses TRBV7-2 with TRBJ2-3; TRBD2 matches at 7 bases. Trimming removed 2 bases from V and 1 base from J; junction bases left unmatched: 0. The germline V gene encodes CDR1 SGHTA and CDR2 FQGNSA. This CDR3 contains 14 residues. CDR3 loop: CASSLLAGTDTQYF. The CDR3 DNA sequence: TGTGCCAGCAGCTTACTAGCGGGCACAGATACGCAGTATTTT.

The V gene is TRBV27, the J gene TRBJ2-7; 9 bases align to TRBD1. J gave up 7 bases and V 2 bases, and 9 bases lay outside the gene matches. CDR1 is MNHEY and CDR2 is SMNVEV in the germline V gene (reference sequence). The CDR3 has 15 residues. The CDR3 region is CASSLSYRGQREQYF. CDR3 DNA: TGTGCCAGCAGTTTAAGTTACAGGGGGCAGCGAGAGCAGTACTTC.

The genes are TRBV6-1 and TRBJ2-7; 12 bases are shared with TRBD2. This CDR3 comprises 15 residues. V lost 5 bases and J lost 5; bases outside the gene matches: 7. Germline CDR1 and CDR2: MNHNS and SASEGT. The CDR3 spells CASSLTSGRWNEQYF. For the CDR3, the DNA is TGTGCCAGCAGTCTTACTAGCGGGAGGTGGAACGAGCAGTACTTC.

The chain joins TRBV30 to TRBJ1-1; TRBD1 aligns across 7 bases. J was trimmed by 7 bases and V by 0 bases; bases with no gene match: 14. The CDR3 has 16 residues. CDR1 is GTSNPN and CDR2 is SVGIG in the germline V gene (reference sequence). The CDR3 DNA is TGTGCCTGGAGTGTACTGTCCCCAGGGGGGCATGGTGAAGCTTTCTTT. Translation: CAWSVLSPGGHGEAFF.

V usage is TRBV6-1 and J usage is TRBJ1-6; 7 nucleotides match TRBD1. V lost 1 base and J lost 9; bases outside the gene matches: 3. Germline lookup yields CDR1 MNHNS and CDR2 SASEGT. The CDR3 has 14 amino acids. The DNA for the CDR3 is TGTGCCAGCAGTGAAGGGACAGGCGCTTCACCCCTCCACTTT. Protein sequence: CASSEGTGASPLHF.

The chain combines TRBV5-6 with TRBJ2-4; 7 positions match TRBD1. The CDR3 extends over 11 amino acids. V lost 7 bases to trimming and J lost 13 bases; unmatched junction nucleotides: 8. Germline CDR1 is SGHDT and CDR2 is YYEEEE. In DNA form, the CDR3 reads TGTGCCAGCGGAAACAGGGGCTCCCAGTACTTC. Amino acid sequence: CASGNRGSQYF.

The count of this clone is one. This chain connects TRBV7-9 to TRBJ1-1; 7 bases are shared with TRBD1. The V segment lost 5 bases and the J segment 7 bases; nucleotides outside the gene matches: 13. The germline gives CDR1 SEHNR, CDR2 FQNEAQ (reference sequence). The CDR3 spans 15 residues. CDR3 protein: CASSHRQGELIEAFF. DNA for the CDR3: TGTGCCAGCAGCCACCGACAGGGTGAATTAATTGAAGCTTTCTTT.

V usage is TRBV5-1 and J usage is TRBJ2-1; 8 bases agree with TRBD2. The CDR3 totals 15 residues. Looked up from germline, CDR1 is SGHRS and CDR2 is YFSETQ. The V gene end was trimmed by 0 bases and the J gene end by 8 bases; junction bases not matched to a gene: 7. The CDR3 here is CASSLEGLDFDEQFF. The CDR3 bases are TGCGCCAGCAGCTTGGAGGGACTAGATTTCGATGAGCAGTTCTTC.

A few counts support this clone. The chain has TRBV29-1 and TRBJ2-3; 10 bases fit TRBD2. CDR1 SQVTM and CDR2 ANQGSEA come from the germline V gene. There are 15 residues in the CDR3. Trimming cost V 6 bases and J 5 bases; bases outside gene matches: 11. DNA for the CDR3: TGCAGCGTGCCGCAGGGAGCGGGAGGGGGAGATACGCAGTATTTT. It specifies CSVPQGAGGGDTQYF.

The chain employs TRBV6-1 and TRBJ2-2, with TRBD1 identical over 8 bases. From germline, CDR1 is MNHNS and CDR2 SASEGT. There are 13 residues in the CDR3. J lost 8 bases, V lost 5 bases, and 4 bases had no gene match. CDR3 region: CASSSDRGGELFF. CDR3 nucleotide sequence: TGTGCCAGCAGTTCAGACAGGGGAGGGGAGCTGTTTTTT.

The genes are TRBV4-2 and TRBJ1-1, with D uncertain. The germline V gene has CDR1 LGHNA and CDR2 YNFKEQ. The CDR3 spans 17 residues. Trimming removed 0 bases at V and 2 bases at J, with 16 bases between. CDR3 sequence (DNA): TGTGCCAGCAGCCAAGACGCGCGATCGGGAGGTAACACTGAAGCTTTCTTT. Translation: CASSQDARSGGNTEAFF.

Comment on this clone: The junction departs from germline at one end; a sequencing error may be responsible. The gene calls are TRBV9 and TRBJ2-2; D may be TRBD2 (6 bases). This CDR3 contains 14 residues. CDR1 SGDLS and CDR2 YYNGEE come from the germline V gene. CDR3 bases: TGTGCCAGCAGCGGGGGACTTTACACCGGGAAGCTGTTTTTT. This codes for CASSGGLYTGKLFF.

This chain joins TRBV6-1 and TRBJ1-2; 7 bases are a match to TRBD1. V trimming: 6 bases; J trimming: 6 bases; junction bases outside the gene matches: 7. The CDR3 extends over 13 amino acids. Germline V gene data show CDR1 as MNHNS and CDR2 as SASEGT. CDR3 nucleotide sequence: TGTGCCAGCAGCGAGACAGGGAGTGATGGCTACACCTTC. Its translation: CASSETGSDGYTF.

The rearrangement joins TRBV7-3 to TRBJ2-1; 12 bases match TRBD1. V lost 5 bases and J lost 8; bases outside the gene matches: 7. From germline, CDR1 is SGHTA and CDR2 FQGTGA. The CDR3 contains 15 residues. As DNA, the CDR3 is TGTGCCAGCAGCATCCGGGACAGGGGGCTGGATGAGCAGTTCTTC. It translates to CASSIRDRGLDEQFF. The full variable domain, with the rest looked up from reference TRBV7-3 and TRBJ2-1, is GAGVSQTPSNKVTEKGKYVELRCDPISGHTALYWYRQSLGQGPEFLIYFQGTGAADDSGLPNDRFFAVRPEGSVSTLKIQRTERGDSAVYLCASSIRDRGLDEQFFGPGTRLTVL.

This chain links TRBV18 with TRBJ2-3, with 9 bases that match TRBD2. The CDR3 is 17 residues long. The germline V gene encodes CDR1 KGHSH and CDR2 LQKENI. The V segment lost 3 bases and the J segment 6 bases; nucleotides outside the gene matches: 13. This chain's CDR3 is CASSPSRLAGRDDTQYF. The CDR3, as DNA: TGTGCCAGCTCACCCTCTAGGCTAGCGGGGAGAGACGATACGCAGTATTTT.

The chain employs TRBV30 and TRBJ1-2; possibly TRBD1 for D (6 bases). CDR1 and CDR2 (germline): GTSNPN, SVGIG (reference sequence). This CDR3 region has 16 residues. Trimming cost V 1 base and J 5 bases, with 20 bases left between them. In nucleotides, the CDR3 is TGTGCCTGGAGTGACTGGGGGACACAGGCTCCATATGGCTACACCTTC. Its protein is CAWSDWGTQAPYGYTF.

This clone was detected only a few times. The V call is TRBV30, the J call TRBJ2-4; a weak D match, TRBD1 (7 bases). The CDR3 runs to 17 residues. Deletions cut 5 bases from V and 9 bases from J, with 29 bases between. Germline CDR1 reads GTSNPN; CDR2 reads SVGIG (reference sequence). CDR3 bases: TGTGCCTGGGGAGGGAGGACAGGACATCCTTCTTCGGGCATTCAGTACTTC. It is translated as CAWGGRTGHPSSGIQYF.

This chain connects TRBV30 to TRBJ2-7; 7 positions match TRBD1. CDR1 GTSNPN and CDR2 SVGIG come from the germline V gene (reference sequence). This CDR3 spans 14 amino acids. Trimming cost V 1 base and J 2 bases; bases outside gene matches: 5. This CDR3 reads CAWSETGFAYEQYF. DNA of the CDR3: TGTGCCTGGAGTGAGACAGGGTTTGCCTACGAGCAGTACTTC.

This clone was observed a single time. The chain couples TRBV19 to TRBJ2-2; D remains ambiguous. The CDR3 spans 15 residues. Between the trimmed V and J ends, which lost 2 bases and 0 bases, there was a span of 7 bases. Per the germline V gene, CDR1 is LNHDA and CDR2 is SQIVND (reference sequence). Here the CDR3 reads CASSIRTTNTGELFF. In nucleotides, the CDR3 is TGTGCCAGTAGTATACGTACTACGAACACCGGGGAGCTGTTTTTT.

This clone came up a few times. Other DNA sequences in this sample translate to the same CDR3. The chain joins TRBV9 to TRBJ1-1, with D possibly being TRBD1 (5 bases). V lost 1 base, J lost 2 bases, and 6 bases lay in between. The germline CDR1 and CDR2 sequences are SGDLS and YYNGEE. The CDR3 length is 13 residues. This CDR3 reads CASSVTGNTEAFF. CDR3 nucleotide sequence: TGTGCCAGCAGCGTAACAGGCAACACTGAAGCTTTCTTT.

This clone was observed a single time. CDR3: CASSRQVYGYTF. The DNA of the CDR3 is TGTGCCAGCAGCCGACAGGTCTATGGCTACACCTTC. V usage is TRBV9 and J usage is TRBJ1-2; perhaps TRBD1 as D (6 bases). V shed 4 bases and J shed 4 bases, with 8 bases lying between them. In germline, CDR1 is SGDLS, CDR2 YYNGEE. The CDR3 has 12 amino acids.

The chain employs TRBV27 and TRBJ2-7; 9 bases map to TRBD1. CDR1 and CDR2 from the germline V gene are MNHEY and SMNVEV (reference sequence). V gave up 6 bases and J gave up 7 bases; unmatched junction bases: 13. The CDR3 runs 15 residues. The CDR3 spells CASSGPGQDRGEQYF. CDR3 bases: TGTGCCAGCAGCGGTCCGGGCCAAGACAGGGGGGAGCAGTACTTC.